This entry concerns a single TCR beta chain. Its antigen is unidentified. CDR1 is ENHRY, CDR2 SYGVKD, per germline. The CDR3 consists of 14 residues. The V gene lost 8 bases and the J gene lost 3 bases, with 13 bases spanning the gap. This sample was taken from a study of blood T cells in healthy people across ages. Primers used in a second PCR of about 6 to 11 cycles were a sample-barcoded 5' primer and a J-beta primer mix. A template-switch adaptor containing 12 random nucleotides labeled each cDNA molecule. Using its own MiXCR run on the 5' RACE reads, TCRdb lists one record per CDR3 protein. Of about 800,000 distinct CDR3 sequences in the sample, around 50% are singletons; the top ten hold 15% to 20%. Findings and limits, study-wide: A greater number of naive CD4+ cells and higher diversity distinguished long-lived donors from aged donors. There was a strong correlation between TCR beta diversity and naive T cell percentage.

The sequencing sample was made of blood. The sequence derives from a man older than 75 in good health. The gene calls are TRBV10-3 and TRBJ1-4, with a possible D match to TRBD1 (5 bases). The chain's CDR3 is CAIGEPGANEKLFF. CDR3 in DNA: TGTGCCATCGGGGAGCCGGGGGCTAATGAAAAACTGTTTTTT.